This TCR beta chain was profiled in a study of blood T cell repertoires in COVID-19. V trimming: 3 bases; J trimming: 4 bases; junction bases outside the gene matches: 8. In germline, CDR1 is LGHNA, CDR2 YSLEER. CDR3 length: 17 amino acids. Produced via immunoSEQ multiplex PCR; TCRdb's table is partial and in-frame only. The sample gives 140,000 or so clones, 75% to 90% of which show up once; approximately 40% is in the top ten. This clone appeared a single time. The clonotype comes from a man aged 50 to 60 who had recovered from COVID-19. Sample: peripheral blood. V is TRBV4-3 and J is TRBJ2-3; the match to TRBD2 covers 12 bases. The CDR3 DNA follows: TGCGCCAGCAGCCAGGGGGTGACTAGCGGGGGATCAGATACGCAGTATTTT. Translating it yields CASSQGVTSGGSDTQYF.